The 28 T cell receptor beta chains reported below all come from one sample, sequenced in a study of blood T cell repertoires in COVID-19. Measured with immunoSEQ multiplex PCR; TCRdb has only the in-frame clones, and not every one. Among 160,000 or so clones listed, 84% were seen once. The material sequenced was peripheral blood. All receptors come from a woman of 80 years or more with acute or convalescent COVID-19.

The chain combines TRBV5-1 with TRBJ2-7; 12 bases line up with TRBD1. In germline, CDR1 is SGHRS, CDR2 YFSETQ. This CDR3 contains 15 residues. The J segment lost 7 bases and the V segment lost 4 bases, leaving 9 bases of the junction unmatched. For the CDR3, the DNA is TGCGCCAGCAGCCTGGGACAGGGGGCCCCCAGTGAGCAGTACTTC. Amino acids: CASSLGQGAPSEQYF.

The chain carries TRBV27 and TRBJ1-4, with 11 positions matching TRBD1. Germline V CDR1 and CDR2: MNHEY, SMNVEV (reference sequence). The CDR3 length is 15 residues. V was pared by 6 bases and J by 8 bases, with 8 bases of the junction left unmatched. The CDR3 loop is CASRGQGGPGEKLFF. The CDR3 DNA is TGTGCCAGCAGGGGACAGGGGGGCCCAGGGGAAAAACTGTTTTTT.

The J gene is TRBJ1-1, the V gene TRBV21-1. TRBV21-1 is classified as a pseudogene. CDR3 length: 16 residues. This CDR3 reads CASSPYRPRGGTEAFF. CDR3 DNA sequence: TGTGCCAGCAGCCCATATAGGCCCCGCGGTGGCACTGAAGCTTTCTTT.

The chain employs TRBV9 and TRBJ1-6; 8 nucleotides align to TRBD1. J lost 7 bases, V lost 4 bases, and 10 bases had no gene match. Germline V gives CDR1 SGDLS, CDR2 YYNGEE. The CDR3 spans 16 residues. The CDR3 sequence is CASSTQTGVDNSPLHF. CDR3 DNA sequence: TGTGCCAGCAGCACTCAGACAGGGGTGGACAATTCACCCCTCCACTTT.

The rearrangement joins TRBV9 to TRBJ2-1; 14 bases are shared with TRBD2. Trimming cost V 0 bases and J 7 bases; bases outside gene matches: 18. Germline values: CDR1 SGDLS, CDR2 YYNGEE. The length of the CDR3 is 21 residues. The CDR3 sequence is CASSVEGATSGRARGQNEQFF. The CDR3, as DNA: TGTGCCAGCAGCGTAGAGGGTGCGACTAGCGGGAGGGCCAGGGGACAAAATGAGCAGTTCTTC. The variable domain in full, with the rest retrieved from reference TRBV9 and TRBJ2-1, is DSGVTQTPKHLITATGQRVTLRCSPRSGDLSVYWYQQSLDQGLQFLIQYYNGEERAKGNILERFSAQQFPDLHSELNLSSLELGDSALYFCASSVEGATSGRARGQNEQFFGPGTRLTVL.

The CDR3 is CASSEGQGWYGYTF. For the CDR3, the DNA is TGTGCCAGCAGTGAAGGACAGGGTTGGTATGGCTACACCTTC. This chain joins TRBV6-1 and TRBJ1-2; 7 positions match TRBD1. Germline trimming cut 1 base from V and 5 bases from J; bases unmatched to any gene: 4. This CDR3 spans 14 amino acids. Germline lookup yields CDR1 MNHNS and CDR2 SASEGT.

This clone was counted between two and nine times. The chain uses TRBV3-1 (or the pseudogene TRBV3-2) and TRBJ1-1; D perhaps matches TRBD1 (5 bases). Germline CDR1 reads LGHDT; CDR2 reads YNNKEL (reference sequence). This CDR3 region has 12 residues. V was trimmed by 4 bases and J by 7 bases, leaving 10 bases between them. The CDR3 DNA sequence: TGTGCCAGCAGCCGGCAGGGACTTGAAGCTTTCTTT. Its protein is CASSRQGLEAFF.

The V gene is TRBV27, the J gene TRBJ2-1; 11 bases agree with TRBD2. V was clipped by 6 bases and J by 6 bases; unmatched bases: 7. The CDR3 length is 15 residues. In germline, CDR1 is MNHEY, CDR2 SMNVEV (reference sequence). The CDR3 DNA reads TGTGCCAGCAGGCCCGGGACTAGCGGAGGCAATGAGCAGTTCTTC. As protein: CASRPGTSGGNEQFF.

The V gene is TRBV30, the J gene TRBJ2-7; TRBD2 agrees at 14 bases. Per germline, CDR1 GTSNPN and CDR2 SVGIG (reference sequence). This CDR3 is built from 16 residues. The V gene end was trimmed by 1 base and the J gene end by 0 bases; junction bases not matched to a gene: 2. CDR3 coding DNA: TGTGCCTGGAGTGCGACTAGCGGGGGGGACTCCTACGAGCAGTACTTC. Translation: CAWSATSGGDSYEQYF.

The V and J genes are TRBV2 and TRBJ1-5; 7 bases match TRBD1. This CDR3 spans 15 amino acids. The V gene's germline CDR1 is SNHLY and CDR2 FYNNEI. Trimming cost V 4 bases and J 6 bases; bases outside gene matches: 9. The CDR3 DNA is TGTGCCAGCAGTGGGTCCCACAGGGGAAGTCAGCCCCAGCATTTT. It yields the protein CASSGSHRGSQPQHF.

V gene TRBV3-1 (or the pseudogene TRBV3-2) combines with J gene TRBJ2-1; 11 nucleotides line up with TRBD2. CDR3 length: 16 amino acids. After removal of 2 bases from V and 4 bases from J, the junction contained 4 bases not matched to a gene. CDR1 is LGHDT, CDR2 YNNKEL, per germline (reference sequence). Here the CDR3 reads CASSQNRLAGYNEQFF. The CDR3 DNA reads as TGTGCCAGCAGCCAAAACCGACTAGCGGGATACAATGAGCAGTTCTTC.

The chain couples TRBV7-2 to TRBJ2-5; TRBD2 might be the D (7 bases). Trimming cost V 4 bases and J 5 bases, with 20 bases left between them. This CDR3 is 16 amino acids long. Germline CDR1 and CDR2: SGHTA and FQGNSA. CDR3 bases: TGTGCCAGCAGCTCCCCTCCCGGGGGGCGCAGGGAGACCCAGTACTTC. Protein product: CASSSPPGGRRETQYF.

The J gene is TRBJ1-1, the V gene TRBV6-5, with a tentative D call TRBD1 (6 bases). The CDR3 is made up of 14 amino acids. Germline lookup yields CDR1 MNHEY and CDR2 SVGAGI. Trimming left V 7 bases short and J 0 bases short, with 12 bases between. The CDR3 nucleotides read TGTGCCAGCAAGGGGACACCCTTGAACACTGAAGCTTTCTTT. It encodes CASKGTPLNTEAFF.

The J gene is TRBJ2-2, the V gene TRBV6-1; the match to TRBD2 covers 7 bases. Germline V gene data show CDR1 as MNHNS and CDR2 as SASEGT. V lost 3 bases and J lost 3; bases outside the gene matches: 1. The CDR3 length is 14 residues. The chain's CDR3 is CASSEGGDTGELFF. CDR3 DNA: TGTGCCAGCAGTGAGGGAGGGGACACCGGGGAGCTGTTTTTT.

The chain recombines TRBV30 with TRBJ2-1, with TRBD2 as a possible D gene (5 bases). V dropped 2 bases and J dropped 5 bases, with 7 bases sitting between them. Germline V CDR1 and CDR2: GTSNPN, SVGIG (reference sequence). This CDR3 contains 12 residues. The CDR3 sequence is CAWSLANNEQFF. The CDR3 DNA sequence: TGTGCCTGGAGTCTAGCTAACAATGAGCAGTTCTTC.

This clone was counted a single time. The J gene is TRBJ2-5, the V gene TRBV5-4, with 8 positions matching TRBD1. The CDR3 consists of 13 residues. Losses at the gene ends were 4 bases for V and 5 bases for J; bases not matched to a gene: 4. CDR1 SGHNT and CDR2 YYREEE come from the germline V gene (reference sequence). CDR3 sequence (DNA): TGTGCCAGCAGCCGCCGGGACAGGGAGACCCAGTACTTC. The encoded protein is CASSRRDRETQYF. Full variable domain (remainder filled in from reference TRBV5-4 and TRBJ2-5): ETGVTQSPTHLIKTRGQQVTLRCSSQSGHNTVSWYQQALGQGPQFIFQYYREEENGRGNFPPRFSGLQFPNYSSELNVNALELDDSALYLCASSRRDRETQYFGPGTRLLVL.

The gene calls are TRBV14 and TRBJ2-3; 7 bases agree with TRBD1. This CDR3 has 15 residues. V lost 0 bases to trimming and J lost 3 bases; unmatched junction nucleotides: 3. Germline V gives CDR1 SGHDN, CDR2 FVKESK. DNA of the CDR3: TGTGCCAGCAGCCAAGAAGGGGGCGCGACAGATACGCAGTATTTT. Translation gives CASSQEGGATDTQYF.

The rearrangement uses TRBV19 and TRBJ1-1; D not certain. This CDR3 has 13 residues. V was trimmed by 7 bases and J by 1 base, leaving 10 bases between them. Germline V gene sequence: CDR1 LNHDA, CDR2 SQIVND (reference sequence). The CDR3 region is CASTLSGNTEAFF. The CDR3 nucleotides are TGTGCCAGTACCCTCTCGGGGAACACTGAAGCTTTCTTT.

V and J are TRBV13 and TRBJ1-4, with 7 bases identical to TRBD1. V gave up 5 bases and J gave up 6 bases; unmatched junction bases: 9. Germline V CDR1 and CDR2: PRHDT, FYEKMQ (reference sequence). The CDR3 length is 15 residues. CDR3 protein: CASSTTGLGDEKLFF. Here the CDR3 DNA reads TGTGCCAGCAGCACGACAGGGCTGGGGGATGAAAAACTGTTTTTT.

The sample holds one count of this clone. V and J are TRBV5-1 and TRBJ2-5; 12 bases fit TRBD2. The germline V gene has CDR1 SGHRS and CDR2 YFSETQ. There are 16 residues in the CDR3. Trimming cost V 3 bases and J 5 bases; bases outside gene matches: 8. Here the CDR3 reads CASSSRLAGDYETQYF. As DNA, the CDR3 is TGCGCCAGCAGCTCTCGACTAGCGGGAGATTATGAGACCCAGTACTTC.

The chain combines TRBV18 with TRBJ2-7; 10 bases match TRBD1. V was pared by 5 bases and J by 4 bases, with 5 bases of the junction left unmatched. The V gene's germline CDR1 is KGHSH and CDR2 LQKENI. The CDR3 is 14 amino acids. In DNA form, the CDR3 reads TGTGCCAGCTCAGGCTCGGGACAGGGGTACGAGCAGTACTTC. Its protein product is CASSGSGQGYEQYF.

This chain connects TRBV9 to TRBJ2-1; D unclear. V lost 0 bases, J lost 4 bases, and 11 bases lay in between. The V gene's germline CDR1 is SGDLS and CDR2 YYNGEE. This CDR3 region has 15 residues. Written as DNA, the CDR3 is TGTGCCAGCAGCGTAGCCGGCTTGGAGTACAATGAGCAGTTCTTC. Encoded protein: CASSVAGLEYNEQFF.

This clone appeared once. The V call is TRBV10-3, the J call TRBJ2-3; no clear D gene. The CDR3 has 12 amino acids. V lost 6 bases and J lost 4, with 8 bases in between. In germline, CDR1 is ENHRY, CDR2 SYGVKD. CDR3 amino acids: CAISPSADTQYF. The CDR3 DNA sequence: TGTGCCATCAGCCCCTCGGCAGATACGCAGTATTTT.

This clone occurred a few times. The V and J genes are TRBV5-6 and TRBJ1-5, with 10 bases aligning to TRBD1. Germline V gene sequence: CDR1 SGHDT, CDR2 YYEEEE. The CDR3 is 16 residues long. V shed 4 bases, J shed 3 bases, and the junction held 7 bases outside the gene matches. The CDR3 coding sequence is TGTGCCAGCAGCAGAGGGACAGGGGCTTCCAATCAGCCCCAGCATTTT. This translates into CASSRGTGASNQPQHF.

The DNA for the CDR3 is TGCGCCAGCAGCGCGGCCGCGCACAGGGGCCTTAGCACAGATACGCAGTATTTT. Encoded protein: CASSAAAHRGLSTDTQYF. The V gene is TRBV5-1, the J gene TRBJ2-3; TRBD1 aligns across 7 bases. The junction had 14 bases not matched to a gene; V was cut back by 4 bases and J by 0 bases. The germline V gene has CDR1 SGHRS and CDR2 YFSETQ. The CDR3 contains 18 residues.

This chain connects TRBV28 to TRBJ2-5; 10 nucleotides agree with TRBD2. Trimming took 3 bases from V and 5 from J; bases not matched to a gene: 6. Germline assignment: CDR1 MDHEN and CDR2 SYDVKM. This CDR3 contains 15 residues. The CDR3 DNA sequence: TGTGCCAGCAGTTTTTCTAGCGGGAGTTTGGAGACCCAGTACTTC. This encodes CASSFSSGSLETQYF.

This chain links TRBV5-1 with TRBJ2-3; 9 bases are shared with TRBD1. Germline V CDR1 and CDR2: SGHRS, YFSETQ. V shed 4 bases, J shed 0 bases, and the junction held 6 bases outside the gene matches. This CDR3 contains 16 residues. CDR3 in amino acids: CASSQSGTGSTDTQYF. The CDR3 nucleotides are TGCGCCAGCAGCCAATCCGGGACAGGGAGCACAGATACGCAGTATTTT.

This sequence joins TRBV19 and TRBJ2-3; D is perhaps TRBD2 (6 bases). Germline CDR1 and CDR2: LNHDA and SQIVND (reference sequence). V lost 3 bases and J 3 bases, leaving 13 bases between the germline ends. This CDR3 contains 15 residues. The CDR3 loop is CASSIGGFGTDTQYF. CDR3 bases: TGTGCCAGTAGTATCGGAGGGTTCGGGACAGATACGCAGTATTTT.